One sample yielded the 2 T cell receptor beta chains listed below, sequenced in a study of a mutant IDH1 vaccine in newly diagnosed glioma. TCRdb's copy holds only in-frame clones and misses some; the assay was immunoSEQ multiplex PCR. Among some 34,000 clones listed, 75% to 95% were seen once. These TCRs are of unknown antigen specificity. Time point of the sample: week 47, end of study. It was 300 ug of mutant IDH1 20-mer peptide that made up each vaccine dose, given with topical imiquimod. Material: PBMCs, obtained from a glioma patient whose treatment included an IDH1 peptide vaccine. The receptors were gathered from a woman aged 40 to 50 with glioma.

The genes are TRBV10-3 and TRBJ2-6; no definite D call. Germline V gene data show CDR1 as ENHRY and CDR2 as SYGVKD. V dropped 7 bases and J dropped 5 bases, with 12 bases sitting between them. The CDR3 is 14 residues long. The CDR3 DNA is TGTGCCATCAAGGACCCCGCGAGGGCCAACGTCCTGACTTTC. Protein sequence: CAIKDPARANVLTF.

The V call is TRBV5-1, the J call TRBJ1-1, with D perhaps TRBD1 (5 bases). Germline V gene data show CDR1 as SGHRS and CDR2 as YFSETQ. V dropped 3 bases and J dropped 6 bases, with 15 bases sitting between them. The CDR3 has 14 residues. The CDR3 here is CASSSYYGDSEAFF. Here the CDR3 DNA reads TGCGCCAGCAGCTCTTATTATGGGGACTCTGAAGCTTTCTTT.